The 2 T cell receptor beta chains below come from one sample, sequenced in a study of Graves' ophthalmopathy and Graves' hyperthyroidism. Amplified TCR beta CDR3 regions were obtained using RNA transcripts as template. The first round was an RT-PCR with HTBI primers, and the second round was a multiplex PCR. TCRdb itself ran the multiplex PCR reads through MiXCR, one entry per CDR3 protein. Among 500,000 to 700,000 distinct CDR3 sequences listed, 35% to 45% were seen once. Specimen: peripheral blood or thyroid tissue (not recorded which). The receptors originated from an adult man with Graves' hyperthyroidism.

The table lists this clonotype with many counts. This chain links TRBV29-1 with TRBJ1-1, with 9 bases matching TRBD1. Germline CDR1 and CDR2: SQVTM and ANQGSEA. The CDR3 has 17 residues. Trimming cost V 1 base and J 2 bases; bases outside gene matches: 11. The CDR3 DNA reads as TGCAGCGTTGAAGGGTATCGGACAGGGGAACAAAACACTGAAGCTTTCTTT. Translated, it gives CSVEGYRTGEQNTEAFF.

J is TRBJ1-2 and V is TRBV20-1, with D tentatively TRBD1 (5 bases). Germline-derived CDR1 and CDR2 are DFQATT and SNEGSKA (reference sequence). The CDR3 covers 15 residues. The CDR3 is CSVRIAGGVDYGYTF. The CDR3 DNA is TGCAGCGTTCGAATAGCGGGGGGGGTCGACTATGGCTACACCTTC.